This passage covers 9 T cell receptor beta chains from one sample sequenced in a study of blood T cell repertoires in COVID-19. Method: immunoSEQ multiplex PCR; TCRdb's copy keeps in-frame clones and lacks some. The sample includes approximately 150,000 clones, roughly four fifths seen only once; the top ten take 3% to 3.5%. The source material was PBMCs or T cells enriched from blood (not recorded which). The source of these receptors is a woman between 45 and 60 years old with acute COVID-19.

This sequence joins TRBV19 and TRBJ1-4; 7 nucleotides agree with TRBD1. The CDR3 runs to 14 residues. CDR1 and CDR2 from the germline V gene are LNHDA and SQIVND (reference sequence). V dropped 5 bases and J dropped 8; count of bases not matched to a gene: 8. As DNA, the CDR3 is TGTGCCAGTAGTCCCAGGGGGGTTGGGGAAAAACTGTTTTTT. Protein sequence: CASSPRGVGEKLFF. The complete variable domain, with remaining parts taken from reference TRBV19 and TRBJ1-4, reads DGGITQSPKYLFRKEGQNVTLSCEQNLNHDAMYWYRQDPGQGLRLIYYSQIVNDFQKGDIAEGYSVSREKKESFPLTVTSAQKNPTAFYLCASSPRGVGEKLFFGSGTQLSVL.

The sample holds one count of this clone. The chain combines TRBV19 with TRBJ2-5, with D maybe TRBD2 (5 bases). V was clipped by 6 bases and J by 1 base, with 12 bases between them. Germline assignment: CDR1 LNHDA and CDR2 SQIVND (reference sequence). CDR3 length: 14 amino acids. The CDR3 region has the DNA TGTGCCAGTAGCCCTAGGAGCGGCCAAGAGACCCAGTACTTC. It codes for CASSPRSGQETQYF.

This chain links TRBV12-3 or TRBV12-4 with TRBJ1-2; D is unclear. V dropped 5 bases and J dropped 4 bases, with 8 bases sitting between them. CDR3 size: 12 residues. The CDR3 spells CASSPVFYGYTF. The CDR3 DNA follows: TGTGCCAGCAGTCCCGTTTTCTATGGCTACACCTTC.

The chain has TRBV5-1 and TRBJ2-6; 7 positions match TRBD1. The CDR3 has 16 amino acids. V was pared by 5 bases and J by 0 bases, with 5 bases of the junction left unmatched. Per germline, CDR1 SGHRS and CDR2 YFSETQ. The DNA for the CDR3 is TGCGCCAGCAGACCGGGACAGTACTCTGGGGCCAACGTCCTGACTTTC. Encoded protein: CASRPGQYSGANVLTF.

The sample holds a few counts of this clone. This chain connects TRBV19 to TRBJ1-2; 7 bases agree with TRBD1. This CDR3 has 16 amino acids. V lost 5 bases and J lost 4; bases outside the gene matches: 13. Per germline, CDR1 LNHDA and CDR2 SQIVND (reference sequence). CDR3 coding DNA: TGTGCCAGTAGTCGTATGACCACAGGGGCAGGCTATGGCTACACCTTC. It yields the protein CASSRMTTGAGYGYTF.

This chain's CDR3 is CASSQDSVQGVGYEQYF. The CDR3 nucleotides read TGCGCCAGCAGCCAAGATAGCGTCCAGGGGGTAGGCTACGAGCAGTACTTC. The gene calls are TRBV4-1 and TRBJ2-7, with 7 bases matching TRBD1. The V and J ends lost 0 bases and 3 bases, in that order; junction bases with no gene match: 11. The germline gives CDR1 MGHRA, CDR2 YSYEKL. The CDR3 is 17 residues long.

This clone was seen once. V usage is TRBV27 and J usage is TRBJ2-1; no firm D call. The CDR3 sequence is 16 residues long. V gave up 4 bases and J gave up 0 bases, with 13 bases separating them. Germline lookup yields CDR1 MNHEY and CDR2 SMNVEV (reference sequence). CDR3 loop: CASSSRLSSSYNEQFF. CDR3 nucleotides: TGTGCCAGCAGTTCCCGACTTTCAAGCTCCTACAATGAGCAGTTCTTC.

The J gene is TRBJ2-5, the V gene TRBV18; maybe TRBD1 (5 bases). V was pared by 0 bases and J by 5 bases, with 10 bases between. Germline V lookup: CDR1 KGHSH, CDR2 LQKENI. This CDR3 region has 14 residues. DNA of the CDR3: TGTGCCAGCTCACCACCAGGGGTAATGGAGACCCAGTACTTC. It encodes CASSPPGVMETQYF. The whole variable domain, remainder taken from reference TRBV18 and TRBJ2-5, is NAGVMQNPRHLVRRRGQEARLRCSPMKGHSHVYWYRQLPEEGLKFMVYLQKENIIDESGMPKERFSAEFPKEGPSILRIQQVVRGDSAAYFCASSPPGVMETQYFGPGTRLLVL.

The rearrangement uses TRBV19 and TRBJ2-5; 8 bases fit TRBD1. V lost 1 base, J lost 4 bases, and 8 bases stayed unmatched. CDR3 length equals 16 residues. Germline CDR1 and CDR2: LNHDA and SQIVND (reference sequence). Written as DNA, the CDR3 is TGTGCCAGTAGTATAGTTGCAGGGGGCGCTGGAGAGACCCAGTACTTC. Translating it yields CASSIVAGGAGETQYF.